This paragraph covers one T cell receptor beta chain sequence. Antigen unknown. The data belong to a study of shared clonotypes between healthy human individuals. Turning to the study itself: Per donor, three plates held CD4 naive cells, three held CD4 memory, two held CD8 naive and one held CD8 memory.

Per germline, CDR1 MNHEY and CDR2 SMNVEV (reference sequence). V was clipped by 0 bases and J by 1 base, with 16 bases between them. The length of the CDR3 is 19 residues. Study outcomes and limitations: The study generally estimated greater richness for naive than memory subsets.

Every subset's genomic DNA went evenly onto several immunoSEQ plates. TCRdb keeps only in-frame clones here, not all; method: immunoSEQ multiplex PCR. The sample includes some 1.5 million clones, approximately 97% seen only once; the top ten take over 1%. Source material: naive CD4+ T cells sorted from blood. This sample's subset: CD45RA+ positively selected. V is TRBV27 and J is TRBJ2-6, with D perhaps TRBD1 or TRBD2 (6 bases each). The clonotype comes from a man in his thirties or forties in good health. CDR3: CASSLSRGGFGSGANVLTF. CDR3 nucleotide sequence: TGTGCCAGCAGTTTATCCAGGGGAGGTTTTGGATCTGGGGCCAACGTCCTGACTTTC. The variable domain in full, with the rest retrieved from reference TRBV27 and TRBJ2-6, is EAQVTQNPRYLITVTGKKLTVTCSQNMNHEYMSWYRQDPGLGLRQIYYSMNVEVTDKGDVPEGYKVSRKEKRNFPLILESPSPNQTSLYFCASSLSRGGFGSGANVLTFGAGSRLTVL.